These 28 T cell receptor beta chains were sequenced from one sample in a study of early T cells in non-severe SARS-CoV-2 infection. TCRdb analysed the 5' RACE reads with MiXCR anew, one entry per CDR3 protein. The sample contains roughly 69,000 distinct CDR3 sequences, roughly 8.2% of which appear only once. The source was whole blood, collected at baseline. These receptors all stem from an adult who was a healthcare worker with PCR-confirmed SARS-CoV-2 infection or an uninfected control (not recorded which).

This rearrangement joins TRBV12-2 to TRBJ2-1; TRBD2, as called in the table, went unchecked against the DNA. TRBV12-2 is a known pseudogene. The CDR3 loop spans 16 amino acids. This chain's CDR3 is CASRLGTSGANNEQFF. The CDR3 nucleotides are TGTGCAAGTCGCTTAGGCACTAGCGGGGCAAACAATGAGCAGTTCTTC.

The sample holds many counts of this clonotype. The chain recombines TRBV5-1 with TRBJ2-3; TRBD1 matches at 7 bases. There are 16 residues in the CDR3. Germline CDR1 reads SGHRS; CDR2 reads YFSETQ. Trimming took 0 bases from V and 3 from J; bases not matched to a gene: 7. The CDR3 bases are TGCGCCAGCAGCTTGGTATCGGGACAGCCTACAGATACGCAGTATTTT. Its translation: CASSLVSGQPTDTQYF. The full variable domain, in which reference TRBV5-1 and TRBJ2-3 provide the parts outside the CDR3, is KAGVTQTPRYLIKTRGQQVTLSCSPISGHRSVSWYQQTPGQGLQFLFEYFSETQRNKGNFPGRFSGRQFSNSRSEMNVSTLELGDSALYLCASSLVSGQPTDTQYFGPGTRLTVL.

This clonotype was observed a handful of times. The J gene is TRBJ2-3, the V gene TRBV18; D gene uncertain. With 5 bases removed from V and 0 bases from J, the gap between germline ends came to 6 bases. This CDR3 has 13 amino acids. The germline CDR1 and CDR2 sequences are KGHSH and LQKENI. The DNA for the CDR3 is TGTGCCAGCTCATTAACTAGCACAGATACGCAGTATTTT. It yields the protein CASSLTSTDTQYF.

The sample holds a few counts of this clonotype. The CDR3 sequence is CSARPPPSETQYF. CDR3 bases: TGCAGTGCTAGACCCCCTCCGTCCGAGACCCAGTACTTC. The V call is TRBV20-1, the J call TRBJ2-5; D ambiguous. CDR1 and CDR2 (germline): DFQATT, SNEGSKA (reference sequence). Trimming took off 2 bases at V and 5 bases at J, with 12 bases between the two ends. This CDR3 is 13 amino acids long.

The chain joins TRBV29-1 to TRBJ2-1; possibly TRBD2 for D (6 bases). The germline V gene has CDR1 SQVTM and CDR2 ANQGSEA. This CDR3 has 14 amino acids. V lost 5 bases to trimming and J lost 6 bases, with 17 bases between them. CDR3 amino acids: CSVFLPPGGNEQFF. CDR3 bases: TGCAGCGTTTTTCTCCCGCCCGGGGGCAATGAGCAGTTCTTC.

This clonotype was observed many times. The rearrangement uses TRBV29-1 and TRBJ1-1; D unresolved. The CDR3 consists of 12 residues. Germline-derived CDR1 and CDR2 are SQVTM and ANQGSEA. V dropped 3 bases and J dropped 3 bases, with 8 bases sitting between them. The CDR3 region has the DNA TGCAGCGTTGACGGGTGGGACACTGAAGCTTTCTTT. Translation gives CSVDGWDTEAFF.

This clonotype was counted at least ten times. The chain carries TRBV5-1 and TRBJ2-2, with 8 bases aligning to TRBD1. The junction had 12 bases not matched to a gene; V was cut back by 4 bases and J by 4 bases. The V gene's germline CDR1 is SGHRS and CDR2 YFSETQ. CDR3 size: 17 residues. The CDR3: CASSTSPGTGGTGELFF. The CDR3 DNA is TGCGCCAGCAGCACAAGTCCCGGGACAGGAGGCACCGGGGAGCTGTTTTTT. The full variable domain, in which reference TRBV5-1 and TRBJ2-2 provide the parts outside the CDR3, is KAGVTQTPRYLIKTRGQQVTLSCSPISGHRSVSWYQQTPGQGLQFLFEYFSETQRNKGNFPGRFSGRQFSNSRSEMNVSTLELGDSALYLCASSTSPGTGGTGELFFGEGSRLTVL.

This clonotype has a count of ten or more. This chain connects TRBV6-1 to TRBJ1-1, with a weak D call TRBD1 (6 bases). The V and J ends lost 5 bases and 5 bases respectively, with 18 bases between them. The germline CDR1 and CDR2 sequences are MNHNS and SASEGT. This CDR3 has 15 amino acids. The CDR3 sequence is CASSTRQAATTEAFF. The CDR3, as DNA: TGTGCCAGCAGTACTCGACAGGCTGCGACGACTGAAGCTTTCTTT.

The rearrangement links TRBV12-5 to TRBJ2-7; 10 bases align to TRBD1. CDR3 size: 15 residues. J was trimmed by 9 bases and V by 3 bases; bases with no gene match: 11. In germline, CDR1 is LGHNT, CDR2 FRNRAP. CDR3: CASGFAGTGVFAQYF. In DNA form, the CDR3 reads TGTGCTAGTGGTTTCGCCGGGACAGGGGTCTTCGCGCAGTACTTC.

This clonotype was observed at least ten times. The chain links TRBV5-1 to TRBJ1-2; tentative D call: TRBD1 (6 bases). V was clipped by 0 bases and J by 3 bases, with 9 bases between them. The CDR3 length is 14 residues. In germline, CDR1 is SGHRS, CDR2 YFSETQ. The CDR3 DNA is TGCGCCAGCAGCTTGGCGGGGGCGGACTATGGCTACACCTTC. This codes for CASSLAGADYGYTF.

This clonotype was seen a few times. The chain links TRBV11-2 to TRBJ1-2, with 9 bases aligning to TRBD1. V lost 0 bases, J lost 8 bases, and 4 bases stayed unmatched. The CDR3 runs 14 residues. Germline V gene sequence: CDR1 SGHAT, CDR2 FQNNGV. The CDR3 sequence: CASSLELTGGGYTF. In nucleotides, the CDR3 is TGTGCCAGCAGCTTAGAGTTGACAGGGGGAGGCTACACCTTC. Full variable domain (missing parts from reference TRBV11-2 and TRBJ1-2): EAGVAQSPRYKIIEKRQSVAFWCNPISGHATLYWYQQILGQGPKLLIQFQNNGVVDDSQLPKDRFSAERLKGVDSTLKIQPAKLEDSAVYLCASSLELTGGGYTFGSGTRLTVV.

This clonotype has a count of ten or more. V and J are TRBV20-1 and TRBJ2-1; D may be TRBD1 (5 bases). Germline V gene data show CDR1 as DFQATT and CDR2 as SNEGSKA (reference sequence). The CDR3 consists of 13 residues. Trimming took 0 bases from V and 8 from J, leaving 11 bases between them. The CDR3 bases are TGCAGTGCTAGAGAGGGTAGGGGCCATGAGCAGTTCTTC. Protein sequence: CSAREGRGHEQFF.

This clonotype was seen ten or more times. The chain uses TRBV27 and TRBJ1-1; 8 bases line up with TRBD1. V lost 5 bases and J lost 3; bases outside the gene matches: 2. This CDR3 comprises 13 residues. From germline, CDR1 is MNHEY and CDR2 SMNVEV (reference sequence). CDR3 nucleotides: TGTGCCAGCAGTCAGGGGGCTGACACTGAAGCTTTCTTT. Protein sequence: CASSQGADTEAFF.

This clonotype was seen a few times. This chain joins TRBV4-3 and TRBJ1-4; D is undetermined. Germline CDR1 reads LGHNA; CDR2 reads YSLEER. The CDR3 runs to 12 residues. Trimming removed 3 bases at V and 6 bases at J, with 5 bases between. As DNA, the CDR3 is TGCGCCAGCAGCCATGACCATGAAAAACTGTTTTTT. It yields the protein CASSHDHEKLFF.

The table lists this clonotype with many counts. The V gene is TRBV25-1, the J gene TRBJ2-3; D gene ambiguous. Deletions cut 3 bases from V and 1 base from J, with 17 bases between. The CDR3 sequence is 17 residues long. The V gene's germline CDR1 is MGHDK and CDR2 SYGVNS. The CDR3 coding sequence is TGTGCCAGCAGTGAGTCATTTTTGGCCCGGGGCACAGATACGCAGTATTTT. It codes for CASSESFLARGTDTQYF.

This clonotype was found many times. The CDR3 nucleotides are TGTGCCAGCAGCCCGACAGGGGTTCTGACAGATACGCAGTATTTT. This sequence encodes CASSPTGVLTDTQYF. V gene TRBV7-3 combines with J gene TRBJ2-3; TRBD1 matches at 8 bases. Germline CDR1 SGHTA, CDR2 FQGTGA. The CDR3 has 15 residues. J was trimmed by 3 bases and V by 5 bases; bases with no gene match: 7.

V is TRBV27 and J is TRBJ2-2, with TRBD2 matching 11 bases. Unmatched junction bases numbered 3, after V lost 2 bases and J lost 7 bases. Germline values: CDR1 MNHEY, CDR2 SMNVEV (reference sequence). The CDR3 has 15 residues. CDR3 sequence reads: CASSLLLAGGGELFF. As DNA, the CDR3 is TGTGCCAGCAGTTTACTCCTAGCGGGAGGCGGGGAGCTGTTTTTT.

The chain links TRBV6-5 to TRBJ2-7, with unresolved D. The CDR3 is 13 residues long. Germline assignment: CDR1 MNHEY and CDR2 SVGAGI. Trimming took off 6 bases at V and 2 bases at J, with 11 bases between the two ends. The CDR3 is CASRSVFPYEQYF. The DNA for the CDR3 is TGTGCCAGCAGGTCGGTGTTTCCCTACGAGCAGTACTTC.

This chain joins TRBV5-1 and TRBJ1-2, with 12 nucleotides matching TRBD1. V shed 4 bases, J shed 2 bases, and the junction held 6 bases outside the gene matches. The CDR3 spans 16 residues. Germline CDR1 and CDR2: SGHRS and YFSETQ. The CDR3 bases are TGCGCCAGCAGCCCTCAGGGGACAGGGGGCAACTATGGCTACACCTTC. Protein: CASSPQGTGGNYGYTF.

This clonotype was observed many times. The chain joins TRBV12-3 or TRBV12-4 to TRBJ2-1; D is ambiguous. The CDR3 contains 13 residues. V was shortened by 3 bases and J by 9 bases, with 12 bases between the two germline ends. CDR3 in amino acids: CASSFSDPPEQFF. The CDR3 coding sequence is TGTGCCAGCAGTTTTTCGGACCCTCCTGAGCAGTTCTTC.

A note on this clonotype: A much bigger clone sits one base away, suggesting this may be a read error. The CDR3 loop reads CASSRDVVQPQHF. The CDR3 region has the DNA TGTGCCAGCTCACGGGACGTAGTTCAGCCCCAGCATTTT. This chain joins TRBV18 and TRBJ1-5; tentatively, D is TRBD1 (5 bases). Trimming took 4 bases from V and 6 from J, leaving 10 bases between them. CDR3 size: 13 residues. Germline V CDR1 and CDR2: KGHSH, LQKENI.

This clonotype showed up many times. The chain employs TRBV7-2 and TRBJ1-5, with TRBD1 matching over 8 bases. The length of the CDR3 is 15 residues. J gave up 9 bases and V 3 bases, and 10 bases lay outside the gene matches. CDR1 and CDR2 (germline): SGHTA, FQGNSA. The CDR3, as DNA: TGTGCCAGCAGCTTCACCGCAGGGGGCCGTGGGCCCCAGCATTTT. Protein sequence: CASSFTAGGRGPQHF.

The chain carries TRBV10-2 and TRBJ1-1; D is unresolved. Trimming left V 4 bases short and J 5 bases short, with 8 bases between. In germline, CDR1 is WSHSY, CDR2 SAAADI. The CDR3 extends over 12 amino acids. The DNA for the CDR3 is TGCGCCAGCAGTGGCGAGGGAACTGAAGCTTTCTTT. Protein: CASSGEGTEAFF.

The rearrangement uses TRBV11-2 and TRBJ2-7; TRBD1 or TRBD2 may be the D gene (5 bases each). Trimming stripped 5 bases from V and 4 bases from J, with 24 bases between. Germline V gives CDR1 SGHAT, CDR2 FQNNGV. The CDR3 runs 17 residues. The CDR3 bases are TGTGCCAGCAGCCCACTCTTCACCGGGACGGTTCGGTACGAGCAGTACTTC. Protein sequence: CASSPLFTGTVRYEQYF.

This clonotype was observed at least ten times. The V call is TRBV9, the J call TRBJ2-1; 8 nucleotides align to TRBD2. The length of the CDR3 is 15 residues. CDR1 is SGDLS and CDR2 is YYNGEE in the germline V gene. The V gene end was trimmed by 1 base and the J gene end by 4 bases; junction bases not matched to a gene: 4. As DNA, the CDR3 is TGTGCCAGCAGCGTAAACGGGAGGGCATACAATGAGCAGTTCTTC. Protein product: CASSVNGRAYNEQFF.

The chain is built from TRBV9 and TRBJ2-1, with 7 bases that match TRBD2. The germline gives CDR1 SGDLS, CDR2 YYNGEE. This CDR3 comprises 15 residues. V shed 0 bases and J 1 base; nucleotides not matched to a gene: 1. Written as DNA, the CDR3 is TGTGCCAGCAGCGTAGCGGGAGGATCCTACAATGAGCAGTTCTTC. This sequence encodes CASSVAGGSYNEQFF.

This clonotype showed up just a few times. J is TRBJ1-1 and V is TRBV29-1; 7 bases match TRBD1. This CDR3 has 16 residues. V trimming: 6 bases; J trimming: 5 bases; junction bases outside the gene matches: 18. Looked up from germline, CDR1 is SQVTM and CDR2 is ANQGSEA. CDR3 residues: CSVVLQGPGFGTEAFF. Here the CDR3 DNA reads TGCAGCGTAGTACTACAGGGGCCGGGTTTTGGAACTGAAGCTTTCTTT.

The chain recombines TRBV20-1 with TRBJ1-2, with 9 bases aligning to TRBD1. The germline V gene encodes CDR1 DFQATT and CDR2 SNEGSKA (reference sequence). V dropped 0 bases and J dropped 4; count of bases not matched to a gene: 6. The CDR3 is made up of 15 amino acids. The CDR3 protein is CSARDQGQGSYGYTF. The CDR3 DNA is TGCAGTGCTAGAGATCAGGGACAGGGCAGCTATGGCTACACCTTC.